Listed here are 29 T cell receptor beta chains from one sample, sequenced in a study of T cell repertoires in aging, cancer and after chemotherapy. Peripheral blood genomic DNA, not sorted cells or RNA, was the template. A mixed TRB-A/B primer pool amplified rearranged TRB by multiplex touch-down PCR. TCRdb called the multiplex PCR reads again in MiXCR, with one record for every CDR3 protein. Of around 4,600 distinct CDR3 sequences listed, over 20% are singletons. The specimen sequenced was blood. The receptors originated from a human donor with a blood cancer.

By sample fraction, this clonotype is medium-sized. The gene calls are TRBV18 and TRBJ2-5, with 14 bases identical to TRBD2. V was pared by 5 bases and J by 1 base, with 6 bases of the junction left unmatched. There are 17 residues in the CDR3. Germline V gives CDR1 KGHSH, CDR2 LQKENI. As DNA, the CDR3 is TGTGCCAGCTCAAGATTTGGACTAGCGGGGGGCCAAGAGACCCAGTACTTC. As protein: CASSRFGLAGGQETQYF. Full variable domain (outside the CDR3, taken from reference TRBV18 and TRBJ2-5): NAGVMQNPRHLVRRRGQEARLRCSPMKGHSHVYWYRQLPEEGLKFMVYLQKENIIDESGMPKERFSAEFPKEGPSILRIQQVVRGDSAAYFCASSRFGLAGGQETQYFGPGTRLLVL.

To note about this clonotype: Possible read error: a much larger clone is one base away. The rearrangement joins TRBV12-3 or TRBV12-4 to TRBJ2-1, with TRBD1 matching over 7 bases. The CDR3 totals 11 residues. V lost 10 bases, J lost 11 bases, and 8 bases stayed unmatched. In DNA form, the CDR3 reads TGTGCCATCAGGACAGGCGGAAAGCAGTTCTTC. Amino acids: CAIRTGGKQFF.

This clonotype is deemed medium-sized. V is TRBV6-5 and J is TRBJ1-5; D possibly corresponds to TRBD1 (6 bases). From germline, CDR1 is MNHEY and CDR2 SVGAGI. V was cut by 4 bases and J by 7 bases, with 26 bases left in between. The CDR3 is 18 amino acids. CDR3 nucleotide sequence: TGTGCCAGCAGTTCGCTACTATCGGCCACAGGGAGAGGCCAGCCCCAGCATTTT. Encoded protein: CASSSLLSATGRGQPQHF.

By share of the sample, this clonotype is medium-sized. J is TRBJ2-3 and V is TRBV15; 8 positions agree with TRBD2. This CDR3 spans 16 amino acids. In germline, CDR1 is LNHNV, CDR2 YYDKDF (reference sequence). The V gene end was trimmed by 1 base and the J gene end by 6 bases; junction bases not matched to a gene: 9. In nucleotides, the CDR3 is TGTGCCACCAGCAGAGCGGGACTAGAGAGGAGGGATACGCAGTATTTT. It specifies CATSRAGLERRDTQYF.

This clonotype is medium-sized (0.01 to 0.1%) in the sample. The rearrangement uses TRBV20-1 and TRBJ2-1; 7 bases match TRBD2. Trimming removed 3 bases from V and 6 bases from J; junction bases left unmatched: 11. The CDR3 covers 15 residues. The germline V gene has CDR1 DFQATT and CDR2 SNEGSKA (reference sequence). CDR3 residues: CSASFRAGRANEQFF. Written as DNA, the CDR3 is TGCAGTGCTAGTTTTCGGGCAGGGAGGGCCAATGAGCAGTTCTTC.

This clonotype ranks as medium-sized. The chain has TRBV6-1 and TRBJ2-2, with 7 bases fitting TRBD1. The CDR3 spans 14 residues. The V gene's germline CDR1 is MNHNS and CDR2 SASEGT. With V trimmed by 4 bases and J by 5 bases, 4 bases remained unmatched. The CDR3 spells CASSGGTETGELFF. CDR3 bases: TGTGCCAGCAGTGGAGGGACAGAGACCGGGGAGCTGTTTTTT.

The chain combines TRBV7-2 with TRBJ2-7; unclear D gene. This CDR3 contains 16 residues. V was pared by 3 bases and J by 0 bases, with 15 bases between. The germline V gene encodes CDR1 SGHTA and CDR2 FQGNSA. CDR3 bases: TGTGCCAGCAGCTTTGACATCGGACGGAGCTCCTACGAGCAGTACTTC. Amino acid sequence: CASSFDIGRSSYEQYF.

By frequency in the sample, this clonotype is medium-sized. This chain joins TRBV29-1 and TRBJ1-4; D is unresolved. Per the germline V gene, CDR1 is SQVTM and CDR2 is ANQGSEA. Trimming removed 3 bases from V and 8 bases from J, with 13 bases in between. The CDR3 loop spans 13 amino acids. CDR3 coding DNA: TGCAGCGTTGATCTGGGGAACAGCGAAAAACTGTTTTTT. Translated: CSVDLGNSEKLFF.

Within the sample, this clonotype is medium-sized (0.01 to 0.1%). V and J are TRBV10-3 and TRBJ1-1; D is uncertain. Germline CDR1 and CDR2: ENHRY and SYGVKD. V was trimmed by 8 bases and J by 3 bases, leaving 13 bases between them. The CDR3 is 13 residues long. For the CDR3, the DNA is TGTGCCATCGGACGGAAAGTGGACACTGAAGCTTTCTTT. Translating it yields CAIGRKVDTEAFF.

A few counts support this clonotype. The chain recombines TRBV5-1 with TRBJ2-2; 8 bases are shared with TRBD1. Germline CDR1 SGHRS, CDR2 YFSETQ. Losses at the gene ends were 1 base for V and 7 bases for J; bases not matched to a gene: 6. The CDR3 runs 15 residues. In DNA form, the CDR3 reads TGCGCCAGCAGCTTGTTCCAGGGGGCGAACGGGGAGCTGTTTTTT. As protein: CASSLFQGANGELFF. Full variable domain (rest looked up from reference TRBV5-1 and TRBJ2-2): KAGVTQTPRYLIKTRGQQVTLSCSPISGHRSVSWYQQTPGQGLQFLFEYFSETQRNKGNFPGRFSGRQFSNSRSEMNVSTLELGDSALYLCASSLFQGANGELFFGEGSRLTVL.

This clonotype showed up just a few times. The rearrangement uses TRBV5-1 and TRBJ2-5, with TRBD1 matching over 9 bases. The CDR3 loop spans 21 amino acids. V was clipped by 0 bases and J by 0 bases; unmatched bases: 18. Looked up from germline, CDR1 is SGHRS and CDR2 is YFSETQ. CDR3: CASSLGDLTGGGPPNQETQYF. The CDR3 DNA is TGCGCCAGCAGCTTGGGAGATCTCACAGGGGGCGGACCACCGAACCAAGAGACCCAGTACTTC.

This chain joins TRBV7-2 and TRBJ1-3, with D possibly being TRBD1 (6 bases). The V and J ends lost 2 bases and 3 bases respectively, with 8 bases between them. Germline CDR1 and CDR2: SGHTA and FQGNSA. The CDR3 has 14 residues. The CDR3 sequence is CASSLQGLGNTIYF. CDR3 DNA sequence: TGTGCCAGCAGCTTACAGGGGCTTGGAAACACCATATATTTT.

CDR3 in DNA: TGTGCCAGCAGCTCCCGGGGACAGGGAGAGGGCTACACCTTC. It specifies CASSSRGQGEGYTF. V and J are TRBV5-6 and TRBJ1-2; 9 bases agree with TRBD1. CDR3 length equals 14 residues. The V segment lost 3 bases and the J segment 8 bases; nucleotides outside the gene matches: 8. Germline CDR1 SGHDT, CDR2 YYEEEE. The entire variable domain, with the rest obtained from reference TRBV5-6 and TRBJ1-2, is as follows: DAGVTQSPTHLIKTRGQQVTLRCSPKSGHDTVSWYQQALGQGPQFIFQYYEEEERQRGNFPDRFSGHQFPNYSSELNVNALLLGDSALYLCASSSRGQGEGYTFGSGTRLTVV.

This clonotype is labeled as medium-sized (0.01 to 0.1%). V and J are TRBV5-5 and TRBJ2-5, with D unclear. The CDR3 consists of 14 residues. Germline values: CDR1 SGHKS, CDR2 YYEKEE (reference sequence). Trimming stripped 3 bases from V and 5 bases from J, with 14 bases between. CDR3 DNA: TGTGCCAGCAGCTCCGAGCAGATACGGGAGACCCAGTACTTC. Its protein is CASSSEQIRETQYF.

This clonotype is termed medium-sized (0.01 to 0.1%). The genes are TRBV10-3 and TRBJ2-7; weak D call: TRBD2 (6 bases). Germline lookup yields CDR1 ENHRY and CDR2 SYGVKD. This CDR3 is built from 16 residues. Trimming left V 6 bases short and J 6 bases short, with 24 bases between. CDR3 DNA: TGTGCCATCAGCAACCTTAATCAAGGCGGGGCACGCGAGCAGTACTTC. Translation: CAISNLNQGGAREQYF.

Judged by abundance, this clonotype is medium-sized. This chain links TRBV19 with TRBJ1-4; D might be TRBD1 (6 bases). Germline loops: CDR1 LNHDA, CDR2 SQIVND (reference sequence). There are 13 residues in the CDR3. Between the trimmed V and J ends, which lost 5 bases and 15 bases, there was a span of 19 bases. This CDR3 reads CASSAGTLNVVFF. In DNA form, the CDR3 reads TGTGCCAGTAGTGCAGGGACACTCAATGTAGTGTTTTTT.

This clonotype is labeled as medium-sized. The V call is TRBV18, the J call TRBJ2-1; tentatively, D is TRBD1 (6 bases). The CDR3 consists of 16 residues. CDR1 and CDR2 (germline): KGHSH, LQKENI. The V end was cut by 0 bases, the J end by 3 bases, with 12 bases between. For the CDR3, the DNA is TGTGCCAGCTCACCACCCTTTCGGACAGACTACAATGAGCAGTTCTTC. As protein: CASSPPFRTDYNEQFF.

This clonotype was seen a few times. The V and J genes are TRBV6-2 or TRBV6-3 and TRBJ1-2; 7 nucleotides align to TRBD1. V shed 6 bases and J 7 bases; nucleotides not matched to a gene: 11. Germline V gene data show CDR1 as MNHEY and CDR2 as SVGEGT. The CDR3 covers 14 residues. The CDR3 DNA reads TGTGCCAGCAGCGCCGGGACAGTGAGATTTGGCTACACCTTC. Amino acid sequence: CASSAGTVRFGYTF.

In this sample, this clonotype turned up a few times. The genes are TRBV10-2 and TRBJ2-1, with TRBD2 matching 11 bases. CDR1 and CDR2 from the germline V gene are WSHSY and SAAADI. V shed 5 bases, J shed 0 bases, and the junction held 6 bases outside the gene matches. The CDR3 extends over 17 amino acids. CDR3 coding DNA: TGCGCCAGCAGTCCGACTAGCGGGGCGAGCTCCTACAATGAGCAGTTCTTC. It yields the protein CASSPTSGASSYNEQFF.

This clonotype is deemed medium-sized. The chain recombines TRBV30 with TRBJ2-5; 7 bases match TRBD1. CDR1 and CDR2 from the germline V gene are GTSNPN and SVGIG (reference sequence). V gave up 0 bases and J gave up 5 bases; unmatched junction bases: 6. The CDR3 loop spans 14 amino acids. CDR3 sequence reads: CAWSVGGGGETQYF. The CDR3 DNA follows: TGTGCCTGGAGTGTAGGGGGCGGAGGCGAGACCCAGTACTTC. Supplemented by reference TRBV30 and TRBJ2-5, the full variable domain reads SQTIHQWPATLVQPVGSPLSLECTVEGTSNPNLYWYRQAAGRGLQLLFYSVGIGQISSEVPQNLSASRPQDRQFILSSKKLLLSDSGFYLCAWSVGGGGETQYFGPGTRLLVL.

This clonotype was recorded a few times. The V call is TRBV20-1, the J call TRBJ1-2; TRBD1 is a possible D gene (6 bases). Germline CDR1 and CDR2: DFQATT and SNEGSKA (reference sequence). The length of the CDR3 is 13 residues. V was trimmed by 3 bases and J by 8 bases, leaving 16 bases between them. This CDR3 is CSASPGALGGYTF. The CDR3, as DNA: TGCAGTGCTAGTCCAGGGGCACTAGGCGGCTACACCTTC.

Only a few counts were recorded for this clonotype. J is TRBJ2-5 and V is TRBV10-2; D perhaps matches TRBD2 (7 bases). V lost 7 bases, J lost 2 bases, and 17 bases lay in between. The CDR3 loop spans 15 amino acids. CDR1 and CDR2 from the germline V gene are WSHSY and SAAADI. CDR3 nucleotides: TGCGCCAGCATGGGCGCGGGGGCCGCACAAGAGACCCAGTACTTC. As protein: CASMGAGAAQETQYF.

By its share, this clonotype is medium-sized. This chain's CDR3 is CASKDGVNIQYF. In DNA form, the CDR3 reads TGTGCCAGTAAGGACGGGGTAAACATTCAGTACTTC. The chain uses TRBV19 and TRBJ2-4; D perhaps matches TRBD2 (5 bases). CDR1 is LNHDA, CDR2 SQIVND, per germline (reference sequence). Trimming took 7 bases from V and 6 from J, leaving 10 bases between them. The CDR3 covers 12 residues.

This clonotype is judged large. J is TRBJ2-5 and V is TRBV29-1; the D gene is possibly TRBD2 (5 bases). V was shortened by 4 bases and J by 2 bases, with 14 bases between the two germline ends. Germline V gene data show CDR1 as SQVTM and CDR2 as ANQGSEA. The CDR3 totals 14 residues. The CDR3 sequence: CSVARPRGQETQYF. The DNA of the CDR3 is TGCAGCGTTGCTCGGCCCCGGGGACAAGAGACCCAGTACTTC.

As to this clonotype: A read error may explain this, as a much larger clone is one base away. As DNA, the CDR3 is TGTGACAGCACCCCCACGGACAGGCACTCCTACGAGCAGTACTTC. Translation gives CDSTPTDRHSYEQYF. The rearrangement joins TRBV6-6 to TRBJ2-7; 7 nucleotides align to TRBD1. The germline V gene has CDR1 MNHNY and CDR2 SVGAGI (reference sequence). CDR3 length equals 15 residues.

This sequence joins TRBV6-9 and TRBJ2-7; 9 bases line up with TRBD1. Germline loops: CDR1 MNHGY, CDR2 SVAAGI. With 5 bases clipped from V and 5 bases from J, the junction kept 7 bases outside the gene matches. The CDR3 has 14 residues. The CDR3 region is CASSRWTGADEQYF. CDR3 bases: TGTGCCAGCAGTCGTTGGACAGGGGCCGACGAGCAGTACTTC.

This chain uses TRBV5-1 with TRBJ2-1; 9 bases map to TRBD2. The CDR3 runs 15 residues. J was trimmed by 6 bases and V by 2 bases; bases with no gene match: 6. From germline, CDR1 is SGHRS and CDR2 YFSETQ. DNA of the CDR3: TGCGCCAGCAGCTTCCTAGCGGGGCGAAGCAATGAGCAGTTCTTC. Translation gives CASSFLAGRSNEQFF.

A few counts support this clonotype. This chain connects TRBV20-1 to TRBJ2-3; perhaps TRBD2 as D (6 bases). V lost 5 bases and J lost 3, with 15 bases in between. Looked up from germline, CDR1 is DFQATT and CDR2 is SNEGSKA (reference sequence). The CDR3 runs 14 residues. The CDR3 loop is CSAERASATDTQYF. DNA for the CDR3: TGCAGTGCTGAGCGGGCTAGCGCTACAGATACGCAGTATTTT.

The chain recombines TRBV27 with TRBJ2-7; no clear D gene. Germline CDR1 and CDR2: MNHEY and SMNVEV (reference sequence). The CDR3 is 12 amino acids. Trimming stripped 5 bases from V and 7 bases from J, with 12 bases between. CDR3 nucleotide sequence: TGTGCCAGCAGTCCAACTCATCGGGAGCAGTACTTC. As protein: CASSPTHREQYF.